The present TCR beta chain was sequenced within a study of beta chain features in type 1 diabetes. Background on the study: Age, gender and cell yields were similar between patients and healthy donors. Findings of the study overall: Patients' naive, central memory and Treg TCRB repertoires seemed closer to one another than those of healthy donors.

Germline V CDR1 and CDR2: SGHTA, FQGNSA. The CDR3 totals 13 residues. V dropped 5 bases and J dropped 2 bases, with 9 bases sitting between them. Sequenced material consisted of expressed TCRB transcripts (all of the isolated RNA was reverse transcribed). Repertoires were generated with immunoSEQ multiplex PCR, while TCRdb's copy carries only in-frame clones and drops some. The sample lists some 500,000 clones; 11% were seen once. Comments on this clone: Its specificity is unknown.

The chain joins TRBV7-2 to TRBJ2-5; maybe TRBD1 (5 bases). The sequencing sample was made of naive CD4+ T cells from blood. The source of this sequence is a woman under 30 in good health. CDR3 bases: TGTGCCAGCAGCAAGACAGTTCAAGAGACCCAGTACTTC. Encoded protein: CASSKTVQETQYF.